This entry describes one T cell receptor beta chain. Its antigen is not known. The entry originates in a study of radiotherapy plus CTLA-4 blockade in lung cancer. Study-level background: Overall, 18% of patients showed an objective response, while about 29% attained disease control.

Study results and caveats: The best predictor of response was reported to be early blood T cell clone dynamics, with interferon-beta.

Libraries were prepared by immunoSEQ multiplex PCR; TCRdb keeps only in-frame clonotypes and omits some of them. This sample yields about 99,000 clones, of which 88% are seen a single time; roughly 4.9% belongs to the top ten. V lost 2 bases and J lost 0, with 14 bases in between. Germline lookup yields CDR1 SEHNR and CDR2 FQNEAQ (reference sequence). The CDR3 is 17 residues long. This chain joins TRBV7-9 and TRBJ1-3; maybe TRBD1 (6 bases). The source was peripheral blood, collected from a patient treated with radiotherapy plus ipilimumab. The clonotype originates from a human donor with non-small cell lung cancer that progressed on radiotherapy plus ipilimumab. CDR3 protein: CASSLRGTQPSGNTIYF. The CDR3 DNA is TGTGCCAGCAGCTTAAGGGGGACTCAGCCCTCTGGAAACACCATATATTTT.